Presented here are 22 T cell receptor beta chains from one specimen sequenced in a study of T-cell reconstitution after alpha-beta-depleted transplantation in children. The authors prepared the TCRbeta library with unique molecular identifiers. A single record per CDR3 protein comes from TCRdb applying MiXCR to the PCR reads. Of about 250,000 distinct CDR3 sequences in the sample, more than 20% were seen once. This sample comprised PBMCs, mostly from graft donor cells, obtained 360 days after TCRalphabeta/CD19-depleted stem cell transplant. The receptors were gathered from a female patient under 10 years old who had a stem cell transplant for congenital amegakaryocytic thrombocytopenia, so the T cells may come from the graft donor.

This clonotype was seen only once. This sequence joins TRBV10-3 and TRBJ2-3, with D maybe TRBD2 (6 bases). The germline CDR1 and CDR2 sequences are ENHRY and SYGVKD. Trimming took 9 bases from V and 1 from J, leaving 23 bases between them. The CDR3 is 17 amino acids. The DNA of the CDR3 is TGTGCCATTATGGGTGGCGGGGTCTCAAACCGCACAGATACGCAGTATTTT. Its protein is CAIMGGGVSNRTDTQYF.

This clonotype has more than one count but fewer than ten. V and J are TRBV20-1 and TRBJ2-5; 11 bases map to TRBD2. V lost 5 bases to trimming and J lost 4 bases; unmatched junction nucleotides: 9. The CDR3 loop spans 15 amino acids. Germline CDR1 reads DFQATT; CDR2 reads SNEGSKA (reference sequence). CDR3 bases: TGCAGTGCTTCCCGATTAGCGGGAGGGGGAGAGACCCAGTACTTC. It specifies CSASRLAGGGETQYF.

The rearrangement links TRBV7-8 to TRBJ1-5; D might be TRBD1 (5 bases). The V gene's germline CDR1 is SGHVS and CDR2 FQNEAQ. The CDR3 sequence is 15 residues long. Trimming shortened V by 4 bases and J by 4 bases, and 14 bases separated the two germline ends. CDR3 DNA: TGTGCCAGCAGCTCCCAGGGAAATGGGAATCAGCCCCAGCATTTT. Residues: CASSSQGNGNQPQHF.

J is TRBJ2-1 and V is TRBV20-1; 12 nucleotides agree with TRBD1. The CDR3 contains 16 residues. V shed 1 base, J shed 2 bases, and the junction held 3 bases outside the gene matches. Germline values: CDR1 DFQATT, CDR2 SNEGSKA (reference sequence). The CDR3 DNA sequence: TGCAGTGCTAGAGTATGGGACAGGGGGCCCTACAATGAGCAGTTCTTC. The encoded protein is CSARVWDRGPYNEQFF.

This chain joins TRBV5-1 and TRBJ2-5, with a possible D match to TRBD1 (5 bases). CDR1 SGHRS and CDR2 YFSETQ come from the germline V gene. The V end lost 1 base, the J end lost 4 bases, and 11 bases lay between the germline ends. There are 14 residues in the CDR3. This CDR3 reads CASSLSSRGETQYF. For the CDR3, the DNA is TGCGCCAGCAGCTTGAGCTCAAGGGGAGAGACCCAGTACTTC.

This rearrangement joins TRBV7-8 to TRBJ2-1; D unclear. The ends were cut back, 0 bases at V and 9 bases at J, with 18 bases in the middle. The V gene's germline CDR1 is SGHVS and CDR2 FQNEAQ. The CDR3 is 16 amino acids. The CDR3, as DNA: TGTGCCAGCAGCTTAGCGGGGTACTCGATGGGAATTGAGCAGTTCTTC. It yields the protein CASSLAGYSMGIEQFF.

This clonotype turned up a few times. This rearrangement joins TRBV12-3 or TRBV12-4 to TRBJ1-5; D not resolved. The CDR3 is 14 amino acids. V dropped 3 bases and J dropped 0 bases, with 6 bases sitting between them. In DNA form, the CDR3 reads TGTGCCAGCAGTTTTTCAGGTAGCAATCAGCCCCAGCATTTT. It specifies CASSFSGSNQPQHF.

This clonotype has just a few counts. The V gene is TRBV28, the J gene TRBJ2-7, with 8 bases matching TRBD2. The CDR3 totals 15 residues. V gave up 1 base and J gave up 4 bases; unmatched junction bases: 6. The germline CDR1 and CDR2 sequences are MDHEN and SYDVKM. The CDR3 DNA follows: TGTGCCAGCAGTTTATTGGGGACTAGTATTTACGAGCAGTACTTC. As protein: CASSLLGTSIYEQYF.

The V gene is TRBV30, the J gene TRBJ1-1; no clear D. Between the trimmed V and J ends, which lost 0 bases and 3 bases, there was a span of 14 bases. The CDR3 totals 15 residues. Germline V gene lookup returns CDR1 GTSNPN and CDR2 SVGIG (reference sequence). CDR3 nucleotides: TGTGCCTGGAGTGTACGGTGGAGATTGGACACTGAAGCTTTCTTT. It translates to CAWSVRWRLDTEAFF.

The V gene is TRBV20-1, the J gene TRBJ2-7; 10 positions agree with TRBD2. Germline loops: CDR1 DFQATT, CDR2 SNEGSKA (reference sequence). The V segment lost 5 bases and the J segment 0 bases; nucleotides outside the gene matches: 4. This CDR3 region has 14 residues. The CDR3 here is CSARTSGVSYEQYF. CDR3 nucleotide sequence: TGCAGTGCTCGAACTAGCGGGGTCTCCTACGAGCAGTACTTC.

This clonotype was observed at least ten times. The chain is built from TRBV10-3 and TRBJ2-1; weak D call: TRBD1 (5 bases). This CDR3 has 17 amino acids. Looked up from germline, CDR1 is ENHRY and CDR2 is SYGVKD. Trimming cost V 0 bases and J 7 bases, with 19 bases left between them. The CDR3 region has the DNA TGTGCCATCAGTGAGTCGACTCCATCAGGGTCCCGTAATGAGCAGTTCTTC. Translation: CAISESTPSGSRNEQFF.

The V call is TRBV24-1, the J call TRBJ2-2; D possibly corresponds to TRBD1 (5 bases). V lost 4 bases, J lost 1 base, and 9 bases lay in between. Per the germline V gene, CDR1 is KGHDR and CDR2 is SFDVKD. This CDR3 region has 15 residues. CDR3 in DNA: TGTGCCACCAGTGACCTTGACAGGAACACCGGGGAGCTGTTTTTT. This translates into CATSDLDRNTGELFF.

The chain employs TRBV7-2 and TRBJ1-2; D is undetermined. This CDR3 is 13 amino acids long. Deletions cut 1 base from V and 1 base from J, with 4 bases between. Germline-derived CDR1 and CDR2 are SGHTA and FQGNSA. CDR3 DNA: TGTGCCAGCAGCTTAGGAGTTAACTATGGCTACACCTTC. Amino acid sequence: CASSLGVNYGYTF.

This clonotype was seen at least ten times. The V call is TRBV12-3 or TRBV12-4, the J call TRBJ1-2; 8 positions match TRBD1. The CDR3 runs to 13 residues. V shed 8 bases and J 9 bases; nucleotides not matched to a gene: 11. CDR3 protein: CASQGADRGSYTF. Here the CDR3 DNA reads TGTGCCAGCCAGGGGGCGGACCGGGGGAGCTACACCTTC.

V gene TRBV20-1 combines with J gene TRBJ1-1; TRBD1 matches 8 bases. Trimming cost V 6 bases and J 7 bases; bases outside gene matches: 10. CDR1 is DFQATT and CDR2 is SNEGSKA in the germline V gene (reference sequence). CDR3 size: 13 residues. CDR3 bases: TGCAGTGCACGACCAGGGGGCTTAGATGAAGCTTTCTTT. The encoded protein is CSARPGGLDEAFF.

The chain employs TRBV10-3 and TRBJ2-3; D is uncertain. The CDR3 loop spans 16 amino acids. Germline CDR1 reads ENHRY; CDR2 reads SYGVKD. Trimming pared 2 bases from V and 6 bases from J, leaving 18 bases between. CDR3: CAISEGEKDSTDTQYF. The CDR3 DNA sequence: TGTGCCATCAGTGAGGGGGAAAAGGATTCAACGGATACGCAGTATTTT.

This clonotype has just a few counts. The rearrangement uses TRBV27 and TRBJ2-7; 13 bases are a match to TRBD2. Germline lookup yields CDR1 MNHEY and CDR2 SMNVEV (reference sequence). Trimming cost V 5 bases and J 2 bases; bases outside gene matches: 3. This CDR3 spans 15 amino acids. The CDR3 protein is CASSPGLAGTYEQYF. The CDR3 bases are TGTGCCAGCAGTCCGGGACTAGCGGGAACCTACGAGCAGTACTTC.

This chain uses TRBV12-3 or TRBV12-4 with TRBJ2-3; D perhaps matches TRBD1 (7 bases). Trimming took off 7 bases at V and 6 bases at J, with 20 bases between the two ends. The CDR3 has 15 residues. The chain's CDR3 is CASTRGTAGSDTQYF. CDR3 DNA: TGTGCCAGCACTCGGGGGACAGCGGGTTCGGATACGCAGTATTTT.

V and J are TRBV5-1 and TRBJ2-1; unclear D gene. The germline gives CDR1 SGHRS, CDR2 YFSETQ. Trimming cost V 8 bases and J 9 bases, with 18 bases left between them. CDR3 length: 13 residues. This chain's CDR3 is CASEFGPGGEQFF. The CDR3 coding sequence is TGCGCCAGTGAGTTTGGCCCGGGCGGTGAGCAGTTCTTC. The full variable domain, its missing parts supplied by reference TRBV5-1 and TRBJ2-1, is KAGVTQTPRYLIKTRGQQVTLSCSPISGHRSVSWYQQTPGQGLQFLFEYFSETQRNKGNFPGRFSGRQFSNSRSEMNVSTLELGDSALYLCASEFGPGGEQFFGPGTRLTVL.

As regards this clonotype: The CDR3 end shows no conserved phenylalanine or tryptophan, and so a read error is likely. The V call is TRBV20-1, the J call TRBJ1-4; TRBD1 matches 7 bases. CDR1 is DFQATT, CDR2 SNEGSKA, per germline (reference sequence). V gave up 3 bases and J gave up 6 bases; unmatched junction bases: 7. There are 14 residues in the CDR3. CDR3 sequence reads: CSASVGGRDEKLFY. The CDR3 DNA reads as TGCAGTGCTAGTGTAGGGGGCCGAGATGAAAAACTGTTTTAT.

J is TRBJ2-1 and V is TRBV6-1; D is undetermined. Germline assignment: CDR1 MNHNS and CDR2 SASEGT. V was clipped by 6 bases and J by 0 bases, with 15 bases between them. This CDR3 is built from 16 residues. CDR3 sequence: CASSPPSRASYNEQFF. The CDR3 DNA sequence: TGTGCCAGCAGCCCGCCCTCGCGCGCCTCCTACAATGAGCAGTTCTTC.

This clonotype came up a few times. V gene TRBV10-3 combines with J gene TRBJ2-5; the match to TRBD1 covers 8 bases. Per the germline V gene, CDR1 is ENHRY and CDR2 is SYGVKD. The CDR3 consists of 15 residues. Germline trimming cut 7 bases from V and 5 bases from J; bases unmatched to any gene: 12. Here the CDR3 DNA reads TGTGCCATCATCCAAGCAGGGGGCGCTTCGGAGACCCAGTACTTC. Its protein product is CAIIQAGGASETQYF.